Listed below are T cell receptor beta chains from one sample, sequenced in a study of T cells in localized non-small cell lung cancer. Libraries were prepared by immunoSEQ multiplex PCR; TCRdb keeps only in-frame clonotypes and omits some of them. The sample includes 31,000 or so clones, 85% to 90% of them seen just once. The specimen comprised peripheral blood, sampled before any cancer treatment. These receptor sequences come from a female donor over 55 with stage I lung adenocarcinoma. Both conserved end residues are part of each CDR3. Each record gives: J gene, V gene, CDR3 protein.

TRBJ2-4,TRBV5-6,CASSLGGAQNIQYF
TRBJ1-4,TRBV5-1,CASSLELNEKLFF
TRBJ2-1,TRBV28,CASSSLGSGKNNEQFF
TRBJ1-2,TRBV19,CASSIDPWGGYTF
TRBJ1-1,TRBV15,CATSRGDREAFF
TRBJ1-1,TRBV21-1,CASSKHPDRPHTEAFF
TRBJ2-7,TRBV5-1,CASSPWTGDGYEQYF
TRBJ2-6,TRBV7-8,CASSLRGSSGANVLTF
TRBJ2-1,TRBV5-6,CASSLKTATETYNEQFF
TRBJ2-7,TRBV9,CASSPLRTGGSYEQYF
TRBJ2-3,TRBV7-2,CASSGRGLAGGYF
TRBJ2-1,TRBV5-1,CASSLGREMSYNEQFF
TRBJ2-2,TRBV25-1,CASSEFVKDGELFF
TRBJ2-1,TRBV2,CASGGSGNYNEQFF